This TCR beta chain was sequenced during a study of cytomegalovirus exposure and HLA in healthy donors. As for this clone: Its antigen is as yet unknown.

Study-level results: HLA alleles were associated with 18,000 or so TCR beta sequences in a later analysis at 0.05 false discovery rate. Reports described diagnosis of cytomegalovirus status by the classifier as highly specific and sensitive. It was 150 to 200 TCR beta chains that were listed as cytomegalovirus-associated. On later analysis, the bulk of CMV-associated TCR beta chains appeared to be HLA-restricted.

The primer mix had 60 Vbeta and 13 Jbeta primers. Clones were sequenced by immunoSEQ multiplex PCR, and TCRdb holds only the in-frame ones, with some missing. The repertoire holds some 180,000 clones, around 80% seen once, with 4.4% in the top ten. The source is a woman between 25 and 40 years old in good health and CMV-seropositive. The sample was PBMCs.

The CDR3 is CASSLALARGQYF. Here the CDR3 DNA reads TGTGCCAGCAGCTTAGCTTTGGCCCGGGGGCAGTACTTC. J is TRBJ2-7 and V is TRBV7-8, with D tentatively TRBD2 (5 bases). Germline lookup yields CDR1 SGHVS and CDR2 FQNEAQ. V was clipped by 0 bases and J by 9 bases, with 12 bases between them. This CDR3 region has 13 residues.